This entry is about one TCR beta chain. As yet, its antigen is unknown. The sample belongs to a study of cytomegalovirus exposure and HLA in healthy donors. Findings and caveats of the study: Cytomegalovirus status was reportedly diagnosed by the classifier with high sensitivity and specificity.

The CDR3 runs 16 residues. Trimming took 4 bases from V and 5 from J; bases not matched to a gene: 14. The PCR made use of 60 Vbeta and 13 Jbeta primers. The protocol was immunoSEQ multiplex PCR, while the TCRdb copy is restricted to in-frame clones and leaves out a portion. The profile shows just over 150,000 clones, 70% to 85% of them singletons. The sample comprised PBMCs. The rearrangement links TRBV23-1 to TRBJ2-7, with TRBD1 matching over 7 bases. TRBV23-1 is sorted into the ORF group, with uncertain function. This TCR derives from a woman between 50 and 59 years old in good health and CMV-seropositive. The CDR3 DNA reads TGCGCCAGCAGTCCCCCTCCGACAGGGACGGAGGACGAGCAGTACTTC. Its translation: CASSPPPTGTEDEQYF.